The clone carrying this TCR beta chain was counted many times. As yet, its antigen is unknown. The data were obtained in a study of naive and memory T cell subsets. Study-level points and caveats: Over 90% of naive TCR sequences appeared only once after error correction, unlike memory subsets.

An equimolar mix of two oligonucleotides served as the beta constant-region primer for TRBC1 and TRBC2. A single record per CDR3 protein comes from TCRdb applying MiXCR to the UMI-ligation and nested PCR reads. The sample consists of around 90,000 distinct CDR3 sequences, about 6.5% of them appearing once. This CDR3 has 14 residues. V lost 3 bases and J lost 4; bases outside the gene matches: 4. CDR1 and CDR2 (germline): SNHLY, FYNNEI. CD4+ T cell IFNgamma after overnight CMV lysate exposure gave donor CMV status. The receptor was derived from a human donor in good health. The sequencing sample was made of central memory CD4+ T cells from blood. The rearrangement links TRBV2 to TRBJ1-1; 8 bases agree with TRBD1. The CDR3: CASSDLGTGTEAFF. The CDR3 DNA sequence: TGTGCCAGCAGTGATTTGGGGACAGGCACTGAAGCTTTCTTT.